One and the same sample provided the 20 T cell receptor beta chains below, sequenced in a study of cytomegalovirus exposure and HLA in healthy donors. 60 Vbeta and 13 Jbeta primers were used in PCR. Produced via immunoSEQ multiplex PCR; TCRdb's table is partial and in-frame only. The sample holds around 140,000 clones, over 70% seen once. The specimen was PBMCs. These receptors were taken from a man aged 25 to 40 in good health and CMV-seronegative.

This clone was seen a handful of times. This sequence joins TRBV7-9 and TRBJ1-1; tentatively, D is TRBD1 (5 bases). The CDR3 contains 15 residues. Trimming removed 0 bases at V and 4 bases at J, with 12 bases between. Per germline, CDR1 SEHNR and CDR2 FQNEAQ (reference sequence). The CDR3 loop is CASSLAQGTGTEAFF. In DNA, the CDR3 is TGTGCCAGCAGCTTAGCGCAGGGTACTGGCACTGAAGCTTTCTTT.

V gene TRBV14 combines with J gene TRBJ1-2, with D tentatively TRBD1 (6 bases). The ends were cut back, 4 bases at V and 1 base at J, with 7 bases in the middle. This CDR3 region has 13 residues. The germline V gene encodes CDR1 SGHDN and CDR2 FVKESK. CDR3 sequence (DNA): TGTGCCAGCAGCCCGGACAGTAACTATGGCTACACCTTC. Translated: CASSPDSNYGYTF.

The chain joins TRBV10-3 to TRBJ1-5; weak D call: TRBD1 (6 bases). The CDR3 covers 19 residues. Between the trimmed V and J ends, which lost 3 bases and 0 bases, there was a span of 21 bases. CDR1 and CDR2 (germline): ENHRY, SYGVKD. This CDR3 is CAISDPALNRTDSNQPQHF. The CDR3 bases are TGTGCCATCAGTGACCCAGCCTTAAACAGGACAGATAGCAATCAGCCCCAGCATTTT.

V gene TRBV7-9 combines with J gene TRBJ1-3, with unresolved D. The CDR3 runs to 18 residues. V lost 0 bases, J lost 0 bases, and 15 bases lay in between. Germline CDR1 reads SEHNR; CDR2 reads FQNEAQ (reference sequence). CDR3 sequence: CASSLAPEGLSSGNTIYF. Written as DNA, the CDR3 is TGTGCCAGCAGCTTAGCGCCCGAGGGCTTAAGCTCTGGAAACACCATATATTTT.

The rearrangement uses TRBV4-1 and TRBJ2-3; 9 bases line up with TRBD2. V gave up 3 bases and J gave up 0 bases; unmatched junction bases: 10. There are 18 residues in the CDR3. Germline V lookup: CDR1 MGHRA, CDR2 YSYEKL. CDR3 bases: TGCGCCAGCAGCCATCCCTGGGACCTAGCGGGAAGCACAGATACGCAGTATTTT. Translating gives CASSHPWDLAGSTDTQYF.

V usage is TRBV28 and J usage is TRBJ2-7; 8 nucleotides match TRBD1. V trimming: 5 bases; J trimming: 2 bases; junction bases outside the gene matches: 5. The CDR3 is 14 amino acids. Germline V lookup: CDR1 MDHEN, CDR2 SYDVKM. CDR3 loop: CASSTRQGPYEQYF. The CDR3 DNA follows: TGTGCCAGCAGTACCCGACAGGGGCCCTACGAGCAGTACTTC.

The chain links TRBV10-3 to TRBJ1-6; D not certain. Germline lookup yields CDR1 ENHRY and CDR2 SYGVKD. Trimming removed 2 bases at V and 14 bases at J, with 10 bases between. This CDR3 region has 12 residues. The CDR3 loop reads CAISEGPMSLHF. CDR3 in DNA: TGTGCCATCAGTGAGGGCCCGATGTCCCTCCACTTT.

The chain combines TRBV2 with TRBJ1-5; no definite D call. The germline gives CDR1 SNHLY, CDR2 FYNNEI. V shed 4 bases and J shed 0 bases, with 10 bases lying between them. CDR3 length equals 15 residues. CDR3 bases: TGTGCCAGCAGTGGACAAGCCTATAGCAATCAGCCCCAGCATTTT. Translation gives CASSGQAYSNQPQHF. The full variable domain, in which reference TRBV2 and TRBJ1-5 provide the parts outside the CDR3, is EPEVTQTPSHQVTQMGQEVILRCVPISNHLYFYWYRQILGQKVEFLVSFYNNEISEKSEIFDDQFSVERPDGSNFTLKIRSTKLEDSAMYFCASSGQAYSNQPQHFGDGTRLSIL.

This clone was detected once. The rearrangement uses TRBV30 and TRBJ2-7; the D gene is possibly TRBD2 (5 bases). The germline gives CDR1 GTSNPN, CDR2 SVGIG (reference sequence). This CDR3 spans 16 amino acids. V was cut by 3 bases and J by 2 bases, with 20 bases left in between. The CDR3: CAWSMALRGLTYEQYF. The CDR3 nucleotides are TGTGCCTGGAGCATGGCCCTACGAGGGCTAACCTACGAGCAGTACTTC.

J is TRBJ2-4 and V is TRBV6-5, with D possibly matching TRBD2 (6 bases). The CDR3 totals 14 residues. CDR1 and CDR2 (germline): MNHEY, SVGAGI. V was trimmed by 5 bases and J by 7 bases, leaving 15 bases between them. In DNA form, the CDR3 reads TGTGCCAGCAGTGCCCTTGGAGGGCAGAACATTCAGTACTTC. Protein: CASSALGGQNIQYF.

The gene calls are TRBV2 and TRBJ2-1, with TRBD2 matching 15 bases. The CDR3 is 18 residues long. Germline trimming cut 4 bases from V and 6 bases from J; bases unmatched to any gene: 10. CDR1 and CDR2 (germline): SNHLY, FYNNEI. In DNA form, the CDR3 reads TGTGCCAGCAGTGGCCCGGGACTAGCGGGGGGAAAGGGCAATGAGCAGTTCTTC. This sequence encodes CASSGPGLAGGKGNEQFF.

The chain recombines TRBV6-5 with TRBJ1-1; 7 nucleotides match TRBD1. The germline V gene encodes CDR1 MNHEY and CDR2 SVGAGI. CDR3 size: 13 residues. The V gene end was trimmed by 6 bases and the J gene end by 4 bases; junction bases not matched to a gene: 5. The CDR3 is CASRQNRGTEAFF. In DNA, the CDR3 is TGTGCCAGCAGGCAAAACAGGGGCACTGAAGCTTTCTTT.

V usage is TRBV29-1 and J usage is TRBJ1-1; the match to TRBD1 covers 10 bases. The V and J ends lost 5 bases and 7 bases, in that order; junction bases with no gene match: 10. The germline gives CDR1 SQVTM, CDR2 ANQGSEA. The CDR3 extends over 14 amino acids. The CDR3 nucleotides are TGCAGCGTTCGGGACAGGGGCGCGGGTGGTGAAGCTTTCTTT. Translating it yields CSVRDRGAGGEAFF.

The chain combines TRBV9 with TRBJ1-3, with D possibly being TRBD1 (5 bases). CDR1 is SGDLS and CDR2 is YYNGEE in the germline V gene. V gave up 3 bases and J gave up 4 bases, with 14 bases separating them. The CDR3 is 15 amino acids. The CDR3 sequence: CASSARLGRGNTIYF. Written as DNA, the CDR3 is TGTGCCAGCAGCGCCCGACTGGGGCGAGGAAACACCATATATTTT.

CDR3 DNA sequence: TGTGCCAGCAGCTCGGGACAGCCCAATCAGCCCCAGCATTTT. This gives the protein CASSSGQPNQPQHF. This chain connects TRBV7-2 to TRBJ1-5, with 7 nucleotides matching TRBD1. The V and J ends lost 4 bases and 3 bases, in that order; junction bases with no gene match: 3. Germline-derived CDR1 and CDR2 are SGHTA and FQGNSA. This CDR3 is built from 14 residues.

This clone occurred once. The J gene is TRBJ2-7, the V gene TRBV19; a weak D match, TRBD1 (5 bases). The V end was cut by 2 bases, the J end by 0 bases, with 20 bases between. The CDR3 sequence is 18 residues long. Germline CDR1 and CDR2: LNHDA and SQIVND (reference sequence). The DNA for the CDR3 is TGTGCCAGTAGTATAAGGGCAGTAAACCAGGGCTACTCCTACGAGCAGTACTTC. This gives the protein CASSIRAVNQGYSYEQYF.

The chain recombines TRBV2 with TRBJ1-6, with 7 bases matching TRBD1. V lost 3 bases, J lost 0 bases, and 11 bases stayed unmatched. Germline CDR1 and CDR2: SNHLY and FYNNEI. The CDR3 is 19 residues long. CDR3 loop: CASSDPGTAQSSYNSPLHF. The CDR3 nucleotides read TGTGCCAGCAGTGATCCCGGGACAGCTCAAAGCTCCTATAATTCACCCCTCCACTTT.

The chain recombines TRBV4-1 with TRBJ1-2, with no clear D. The CDR3 has 15 amino acids. Trimming pared 0 bases from V and 0 bases from J, leaving 8 bases between. Germline V CDR1 and CDR2: MGHRA, YSYEKL. The DNA for the CDR3 is TGCGCCAGCAGCCAAGAACCCCGCGCTAACTATGGCTACACCTTC. Translation gives CASSQEPRANYGYTF.

This clone was seen only a few times. This rearrangement joins TRBV10-3 to TRBJ2-1; TRBD2 matches 14 bases. CDR1 ENHRY and CDR2 SYGVKD come from the germline V gene. V shed 6 bases, J shed 9 bases, and the junction held 7 bases outside the gene matches. There are 15 residues in the CDR3. The CDR3 loop is CAISIGTSGSSEQFF. The DNA for the CDR3 is TGTGCCATCAGCATTGGGACTAGCGGGAGTAGTGAGCAGTTCTTC.

The V call is TRBV6-1, the J call TRBJ1-2; 8 bases align to TRBD1. This CDR3 has 12 residues. V dropped 7 bases and J dropped 7; count of bases not matched to a gene: 5. Germline-derived CDR1 and CDR2 are MNHNS and SASEGT. The CDR3 sequence is CASTPDRAGYTF. The CDR3 bases are TGTGCCAGCACCCCGGACAGGGCTGGCTACACCTTC.